A single sample gave rise to the 19 T cell receptor beta chains below, sequenced in a study of cytomegalovirus exposure and HLA in healthy donors. PCR was performed using 60 Vbeta and 13 Jbeta primers. Generated by immunoSEQ multiplex PCR, the TCRdb table keeps only in-frame clones and is missing some. The sample records some 110,000 clones, around 84% being singletons. Sequenced material: PBMCs. The source is a man aged 25 to 45 in good health and CMV-seronegative.

This chain uses TRBV19 with TRBJ2-1; the D gene is possibly TRBD1 (7 bases). Germline loops: CDR1 LNHDA, CDR2 SQIVND (reference sequence). Trimming left V 6 bases short and J 2 bases short, with 11 bases between. This CDR3 spans 14 amino acids. The CDR3 DNA reads as TGTGCCAGTAGGAGGAGGGGGCCCTACAATGAGCAGTTCTTC. Translated: CASRRRGPYNEQFF. Using reference TRBV19 and TRBJ2-1 for the parts outside the CDR3, the full variable domain is DGGITQSPKYLFRKEGQNVTLSCEQNLNHDAMYWYRQDPGQGLRLIYYSQIVNDFQKGDIAEGYSVSREKKESFPLTVTSAQKNPTAFYLCASRRRGPYNEQFFGPGTRLTVL.

This clone has only a few counts. The rearrangement joins TRBV29-1 to TRBJ1-1; 7 bases align to TRBD1. J gave up 9 bases and V 3 bases, and 1 base lay outside the gene matches. Germline V gene data show CDR1 as SQVTM and CDR2 as ANQGSEA. This CDR3 contains 10 residues. The chain's CDR3 is CSVDRGQAFF. CDR3 DNA sequence: TGCAGCGTTGATAGGGGGCAAGCTTTCTTT.

V usage is TRBV9 and J usage is TRBJ2-2; 7 bases are shared with TRBD2. The CDR3 runs to 18 residues. V lost 4 bases to trimming and J lost 8 bases; unmatched junction nucleotides: 20. Germline V lookup: CDR1 SGDLS, CDR2 YYNGEE. The CDR3: CASSSSGAGIVNGGELFF. The CDR3 DNA reads TGTGCCAGCAGCTCCAGTGGAGCGGGGATAGTCAACGGGGGGGAGCTGTTTTTT.

The V gene is TRBV28, the J gene TRBJ2-7; 10 bases align to TRBD2. CDR1 MDHEN and CDR2 SYDVKM come from the germline V gene. Unmatched junction bases numbered 3, after V lost 5 bases and J lost 2 bases. The CDR3 totals 14 residues. CDR3 residues: CASSKAGGPYEQYF. CDR3 bases: TGTGCCAGCAGTAAAGCGGGAGGGCCCTACGAGCAGTACTTC.

The CDR3 DNA is TGCGCCAGCAGCCGCACAGGGGGCCTGGGGAGTCAGCCCCAGCATTTT. As protein: CASSRTGGLGSQPQHF. The J gene is TRBJ1-5, the V gene TRBV4-3; 9 positions match TRBD1. Germline CDR1 reads LGHNA; CDR2 reads YSLEER. Trimming at V came to 4 bases and at J to 6 bases, leaving 10 bases not matched to a gene. This CDR3 has 16 amino acids.

This rearrangement joins TRBV19 to TRBJ2-5, with TRBD1 matching over 7 bases. The CDR3 contains 14 residues. After removal of 5 bases from V and 2 bases from J, the junction contained 5 bases not matched to a gene. Germline CDR1 and CDR2: LNHDA and SQIVND (reference sequence). DNA of the CDR3: TGTGCCAGTAGTGTCCGGGACAGACAAGAGACCCAGTACTTC. Translating it yields CASSVRDRQETQYF.

This rearrangement joins TRBV7-2 to TRBJ2-2; no firm D call. Trimming removed 5 bases from V and 0 bases from J, with 7 bases in between. Germline V lookup: CDR1 SGHTA, CDR2 FQGNSA. This CDR3 has 14 residues. The CDR3 sequence: CASSAYTNTGELFF. CDR3 coding DNA: TGTGCCAGCAGCGCATACACGAACACCGGGGAGCTGTTTTTT.

The chain couples TRBV20-1 to TRBJ1-1; D is unclear. V was pared by 3 bases and J by 7 bases, with 6 bases between. This CDR3 contains 10 residues. From germline, CDR1 is DFQATT and CDR2 SNEGSKA (reference sequence). CDR3 sequence (DNA): TGCAGTGCTAGGATGCGTGAAGCTTTCTTT. Translating it yields CSARMREAFF.

The rearrangement links TRBV19 to TRBJ1-2; perhaps TRBD1 as D (6 bases). Trimming took 0 bases from V and 8 from J, leaving 16 bases between them. The germline gives CDR1 LNHDA, CDR2 SQIVND (reference sequence). The CDR3 is 15 residues long. The CDR3 DNA is TGTGCCAGTAGTATAGATCAGGGGCGCTCTAGAGGCTACACCTTC. It specifies CASSIDQGRSRGYTF.

V and J are TRBV19 and TRBJ2-1, with 9 bases that match TRBD1. The CDR3 covers 15 residues. The J segment lost 7 bases and the V segment lost 3 bases, leaving 7 bases of the junction unmatched. The germline V gene encodes CDR1 LNHDA and CDR2 SQIVND (reference sequence). In nucleotides, the CDR3 is TGTGCCAGTAGTATGGTGGGACAGGGTATGAATGAGCAGTTCTTC. Translation gives CASSMVGQGMNEQFF. Drawing the rest from reference TRBV19 and TRBJ2-1, the complete variable domain is DGGITQSPKYLFRKEGQNVTLSCEQNLNHDAMYWYRQDPGQGLRLIYYSQIVNDFQKGDIAEGYSVSREKKESFPLTVTSAQKNPTAFYLCASSMVGQGMNEQFFGPGTRLTVL.

This clone occurred a few times. The genes are TRBV4-1 and TRBJ2-7; TRBD2 matches 16 bases. Trimming cost V 4 bases and J 2 bases; bases outside gene matches: 5. CDR3 length: 17 residues. Germline V CDR1 and CDR2: MGHRA, YSYEKL. This chain's CDR3 is CASSPGTSGGATYEQYF. CDR3 coding DNA: TGCGCCAGCAGCCCTGGGACTAGCGGGGGGGCAACCTACGAGCAGTACTTC.

This clone was seen more than once but under ten times. The V gene is TRBV25-1, the J gene TRBJ1-4; 8 nucleotides align to TRBD1. The CDR3 consists of 12 residues. Per the germline V gene, CDR1 is MGHDK and CDR2 is SYGVNS. V was pared by 8 bases and J by 7 bases, with 3 bases of the junction left unmatched. The CDR3 nucleotides are TGTGCCAGCGGACAGGGAGGTGAAAAACTGTTTTTT. This codes for CASGQGGEKLFF.

The J gene is TRBJ2-5, the V gene TRBV6-5; 8 bases are a match to TRBD2. J was trimmed by 6 bases and V by 5 bases; bases with no gene match: 11. This CDR3 contains 15 residues. In germline, CDR1 is MNHEY, CDR2 SVGAGI. CDR3 region: CASSLMAGGVKTQYF. The CDR3 region has the DNA TGTGCCAGCAGTCTAATGGCCGGGGGGGTAAAGACCCAGTACTTC.

The J gene is TRBJ2-1, the V gene TRBV10-3; D may be TRBD2 (6 bases). Per the germline V gene, CDR1 is ENHRY and CDR2 is SYGVKD. Trimming left V 4 bases short and J 5 bases short, with 12 bases between. This CDR3 contains 14 residues. The DNA of the CDR3 is TGTGCCATCAGTGGGGGACTGGGGAACAATGAGCAGTTCTTC. Encoded protein: CAISGGLGNNEQFF.

The CDR3 DNA follows: TGCGCCAGCAGCTCCGGGACAGGGCCATCCGAGCAGTACTTC. This encodes CASSSGTGPSEQYF. This chain links TRBV5-1 with TRBJ2-7, with 9 bases lining up with TRBD1. This CDR3 comprises 14 residues. V gave up 3 bases and J gave up 6 bases; unmatched junction bases: 7. Looked up from germline, CDR1 is SGHRS and CDR2 is YFSETQ.

This clone was recorded a few times. J is TRBJ1-2 and V is TRBV6-5; a possible D gene is TRBD1 (6 bases). Germline CDR1 reads MNHEY; CDR2 reads SVGAGI. V was pared by 4 bases and J by 7 bases, with 16 bases between. The CDR3 loop spans 14 amino acids. For the CDR3, the DNA is TGTGCCAGCAGTTCCGTCAGGGGAATATCTGGCTACACCTTC. Translation gives CASSSVRGISGYTF.

The V and J genes are TRBV9 and TRBJ2-7, with D uncertain. This CDR3 is built from 16 residues. V dropped 0 bases and J dropped 2 bases, with 15 bases sitting between them. Germline-derived CDR1 and CDR2 are SGDLS and YYNGEE. This chain's CDR3 is CASSVDHDSLTYEQYF. In DNA, the CDR3 is TGTGCCAGCAGCGTAGACCACGACTCTTTAACCTACGAGCAGTACTTC. The variable domain in full, completed from reference TRBV9 and TRBJ2-7, reads DSGVTQTPKHLITATGQRVTLRCSPRSGDLSVYWYQQSLDQGLQFLIQYYNGEERAKGNILERFSAQQFPDLHSELNLSSLELGDSALYFCASSVDHDSLTYEQYFGPGTRLTVT.

The chain joins TRBV4-1 to TRBJ1-1; 7 bases agree with TRBD1. Germline V gives CDR1 MGHRA, CDR2 YSYEKL. This CDR3 has 13 amino acids. Trimming at V came to 4 bases and at J to 5 bases, leaving 4 bases not matched to a gene. CDR3 nucleotide sequence: TGCGCCAGCAGCCGACAGGGACTGACTGAAGCTTTCTTT. The encoded protein is CASSRQGLTEAFF.

This chain connects TRBV7-2 to TRBJ2-1; 9 nucleotides line up with TRBD1. The V segment lost 0 bases and the J segment 8 bases; nucleotides outside the gene matches: 8. The CDR3 totals 16 residues. Looked up from germline, CDR1 is SGHTA and CDR2 is FQGNSA. The CDR3: CASSLAAHRGRDEQFF. The CDR3, as DNA: TGTGCCAGCAGCTTAGCCGCTCACAGGGGGCGCGATGAGCAGTTCTTC.